Listed here is a single T cell receptor (beta chain). Possible read error: a much larger clone is one base away. The data were obtained in a study of molecular identifiers for immune sequencing clone quantification. The CDR3 covers 16 residues. Germline V gene sequence: CDR1 DFQATT, CDR2 SNEGSKA (reference sequence). Trimming took off 2 bases at V and 0 bases at J, with 14 bases between the two ends. TCRdb reanalysed the PCR reads using MiXCR and keeps one entry per CDR3 protein. The profile covers around 470,000 distinct CDR3 sequences, with under 30% appearing a single time and 0.76% taken by the ten largest.

This chain uses TRBV20-1 with TRBJ1-5, with unresolved D. The sequence derives from a human donor in good health. Some libraries in this study had Jurkat cell RNA spiked in. The sample was naive CD8+ T cells from blood, with Jurkat cell RNA spiked in. This sample's subset: FACS-sorted CD8+CD4-CCR7+CD45RA+ naive T cells. The CDR3 protein is CSARSIQEASNQPQHF. The CDR3 DNA reads TGCAGTGCTAGATCCATCCAGGAGGCTAGCAATCAGCCCCAGCATTTT.